A single sample gave rise to the 22 T cell receptor beta chains below, sequenced in a study of CD8+CD57+ T cells in acquired aplastic anemia. The template for TCR beta VDJ and CDR3 sequence profiling was genomic DNA. TCRdb processed the reads anew with MiXCR; each CDR3 protein has one entry. The data contain about 70,000 distinct CDR3 sequences, roughly half of them singletons. Sequenced material: sorted CD4+, CD8+, or CD8+CD57+ T cells (not recorded which) from PBMCs. The receptors were gathered from a human donor in good health, serving as a control.

This clonotype showed up just once. The genes are TRBV12-3 or TRBV12-4 and TRBJ2-3; 10 positions match TRBD2. Unmatched junction bases numbered 8, after V lost 5 bases and J lost 6 bases. The CDR3 length is 15 residues. The CDR3 DNA reads TGTGCCAGCAGTACCACTAGCGGGGTCAGGGATACGCAGTATTTT. This translates into CASSTTSGVRDTQYF.

V is TRBV20-1 and J is TRBJ1-5, with TRBD1 matching 8 bases. CDR3 length: 16 amino acids. Trimming took 4 bases from V and 0 from J; bases not matched to a gene: 8. The germline V gene encodes CDR1 DFQATT and CDR2 SNEGSKA (reference sequence). The CDR3 sequence is CSAIRTGTYSNQPQHF. DNA for the CDR3: TGCAGTGCTATAAGGACAGGGACTTATAGCAATCAGCCCCAGCATTTT.

This clonotype was seen once. The J gene is TRBJ2-5, the V gene TRBV2, with 12 bases aligning to TRBD2. J lost 5 bases, V lost 4 bases, and 11 bases had no gene match. This CDR3 contains 17 residues. Germline V lookup: CDR1 SNHLY, CDR2 FYNNEI. CDR3 nucleotides: TGTGCCAGCAGTGGATCCCCTAGCGGGAGGGCCCATGAGACCCAGTACTTC. Protein product: CASSGSPSGRAHETQYF. Based on the CDR3 plus reference TRBV2 and TRBJ2-5, the full variable domain is EPEVTQTPSHQVTQMGQEVILRCVPISNHLYFYWYRQILGQKVEFLVSFYNNEISEKSEIFDDQFSVERPDGSNFTLKIRSTKLEDSAMYFCASSGSPSGRAHETQYFGPGTRLLVL.

CDR3 in amino acids: CSVEDQSGYTF. The CDR3 nucleotides read TGCAGCGTTGAAGACCAGTCTGGCTACACCTTC. The V call is TRBV29-1, the J call TRBJ1-2; D remains ambiguous. Trimming removed 0 bases at V and 7 bases at J, with 6 bases between. The germline CDR1 and CDR2 sequences are SQVTM and ANQGSEA. The CDR3 is 11 amino acids.

This clonotype has a count of ten or more. V gene TRBV7-2 combines with J gene TRBJ1-5; 8 nucleotides align to TRBD1. Germline V gives CDR1 SGHTA, CDR2 FQGNSA. The CDR3 spans 15 residues. Trimming cost V 8 bases and J 3 bases; bases outside gene matches: 9. The CDR3 region is CASGTRQGTNQPQHF. The CDR3 bases are TGTGCCAGCGGAACCAGACAGGGGACCAATCAGCCCCAGCATTTT.

By sample share, this clonotype is medium-sized (0.01 to 0.1%). CDR3 amino acids: CSVDRRGAGYGYTF. The DNA of the CDR3 is TGCAGCGTTGATCGGAGGGGCGCCGGCTATGGCTACACCTTC. The chain has TRBV29-1 and TRBJ1-2; the D gene is possibly TRBD1 (5 bases). Germline CDR1 SQVTM, CDR2 ANQGSEA. V shed 3 bases and J shed 4 bases, with 15 bases lying between them. The CDR3 consists of 14 residues.

V is TRBV9 and J is TRBJ2-3; no clear D gene. The V and J ends lost 3 bases and 2 bases respectively, with 10 bases between them. The CDR3 runs 14 residues. Germline V gives CDR1 SGDLS, CDR2 YYNGEE. The CDR3 is CASSDNSYTDTQYF. CDR3 nucleotides: TGTGCCAGCAGCGACAACTCCTACACAGATACGCAGTATTTT.

The chain combines TRBV29-1 with TRBJ2-3, with 7 bases aligning to TRBD1. The CDR3 is 14 residues long. With V trimmed by 0 bases and J by 3 bases, 3 bases remained unmatched. Germline assignment: CDR1 SQVTM and CDR2 ANQGSEA. The CDR3 reads CSVEEGQWTDTQYF. CDR3 DNA sequence: TGCAGCGTTGAAGAGGGACAGTGGACAGATACGCAGTATTTT.

This clonotype was observed a handful of times. J is TRBJ1-1 and V is TRBV30; perhaps TRBD1 as D (6 bases). V lost 5 bases to trimming and J lost 4 bases, with 14 bases between them. Per germline, CDR1 GTSNPN and CDR2 SVGIG (reference sequence). The CDR3 loop spans 13 amino acids. CDR3 protein: CAWQTGSGTEAFF. DNA for the CDR3: TGTGCCTGGCAAACAGGGAGTGGCACTGAAGCTTTCTTT.

On this clonotype: This may arise from a read error, as a much more abundant clone is one base away. This is likely a read error, given that the CDR3 carries no conserved phenylalanine or tryptophan at its end. The V gene is TRBV12-3 or TRBV12-4, the J gene TRBJ1-5; D is unresolved. V lost 5 bases, J lost 4 bases, and 6 bases lay in between. This CDR3 has 12 amino acids. The CDR3 is CASSPRNQPQHS. Written as DNA, the CDR3 is TGTGCCAGCAGTCCTAGGAATCAGCCCCAGCATTCT.

The chain recombines TRBV15 with TRBJ2-3; D gene uncertain. This CDR3 region has 15 residues. The V and J ends lost 0 bases and 6 bases respectively, with 13 bases between them. CDR1 and CDR2 from the germline V gene are LNHNV and YYDKDF (reference sequence). The CDR3, as DNA: TGTGCCACCAGCAGAGATCCTGCGGCAGCCGATACGCAGTATTTT. It yields the protein CATSRDPAAADTQYF.

The rearrangement links TRBV25-1 to TRBJ2-7, with 8 bases identical to TRBD1. CDR3 length equals 13 residues. Germline CDR1 MGHDK, CDR2 SYGVNS. V was clipped by 10 bases and J by 6 bases; unmatched bases: 11. CDR3 coding DNA: TGTGCCACCCAGGACAGGGCTCTAGGCGAGCAGTACTTC. It codes for CATQDRALGEQYF.

This clonotype was counted at least ten times. The germline gene is not matched at one end of the junction; a read error may be the cause. The J gene is TRBJ2-7, the V gene TRBV27, with 7 bases matching TRBD2. CDR1 is MNHEY, CDR2 SMNVEV, per germline (reference sequence). The CDR3 has 14 residues. CDR3 nucleotides: TGTGCCAGCCATCGCGGGAGTTACTCCAACGAGCAGTACTTC. Protein: CASHRGSYSNEQYF.

The chain combines TRBV29-1 with TRBJ2-5; 7 bases match TRBD1. The CDR3 spans 13 residues. CDR1 SQVTM and CDR2 ANQGSEA come from the germline V gene. The V segment lost 3 bases and the J segment 4 bases; nucleotides outside the gene matches: 5. In DNA form, the CDR3 reads TGCAGCGTTGATGAAGCAGGGGGAGAGACCCAGTACTTC. This codes for CSVDEAGGETQYF.

This chain connects TRBV27 to TRBJ2-3; TRBD2 agrees at 10 bases. The CDR3 is made up of 18 amino acids. Germline V CDR1 and CDR2: MNHEY, SMNVEV (reference sequence). V was clipped by 0 bases and J by 1 base; unmatched bases: 7. CDR3 DNA sequence: TGTGCCAGCAGTTTATCAGCGGGGGGGCCGGGTGGCACAGATACGCAGTATTTT. This codes for CASSLSAGGPGGTDTQYF.

This CDR3 is CASSLVGGIGYTF. The CDR3 DNA follows: TGTGCCAGCAGTTTGGTAGGGGGCATAGGCTACACCTTC. J is TRBJ1-2 and V is TRBV12-3 or TRBV12-4, with 7 positions matching TRBD1. The length of the CDR3 is 13 residues. The V segment lost 3 bases and the J segment 8 bases; nucleotides outside the gene matches: 6.

In its sample, this clonotype was seen a few times. Lacking the conserved final phenylalanine or tryptophan, this CDR3 likely reflects a read error. The chain combines TRBV10-3 with TRBJ1-2; D is unresolved. There are 14 residues in the CDR3. Germline lookup yields CDR1 ENHRY and CDR2 SYGVKD. V was clipped by 0 bases and J by 4 bases, with 9 bases between them. As DNA, the CDR3 is TGTGCCATCAGTGAGTCCTCAAGCCTCTATGGCTACACCTCC. Its protein is CAISESSSLYGYTS.

V and J are TRBV15 and TRBJ1-2; 7 positions match TRBD1. The V and J ends lost 0 bases and 3 bases, in that order; junction bases with no gene match: 4. The germline V gene encodes CDR1 LNHNV and CDR2 YYDKDF (reference sequence). There are 15 residues in the CDR3. The CDR3 here is CATSRDTGVDYGYTF. For the CDR3, the DNA is TGTGCCACCAGCAGAGATACAGGGGTCGACTATGGCTACACCTTC.

The chain has TRBV15 and TRBJ1-1, with 7 bases fitting TRBD1. This CDR3 is 14 amino acids long. Trimming took 4 bases from V and 5 from J; bases not matched to a gene: 7. CDR1 is LNHNV, CDR2 YYDKDF, per germline (reference sequence). The CDR3 DNA is TGTGCCACCAGCACGACAGGGATGTCGACTGAAGCTTTCTTT. This codes for CATSTTGMSTEAFF.

J is TRBJ1-4 and V is TRBV5-1; 9 nucleotides line up with TRBD1. This CDR3 spans 13 amino acids. Germline trimming cut 4 bases from V and 11 bases from J; bases unmatched to any gene: 6. Germline CDR1 reads SGHRS; CDR2 reads YFSETQ. CDR3 sequence: CASSEGQGLKLFF. The DNA of the CDR3 is TGCGCCAGCAGCGAAGGACAGGGGTTGAAACTGTTTTTT.

The V gene is TRBV15, the J gene TRBJ2-7; the match to TRBD2 covers 9 bases. Germline V gene sequence: CDR1 LNHNV, CDR2 YYDKDF (reference sequence). This CDR3 has 13 amino acids. V lost 6 bases to trimming and J lost 2 bases; unmatched junction nucleotides: 2. CDR3 bases: TGTGCCACCAGGAAGCGGGGGGCCTACGAGCAGTACTTC. Translation gives CATRKRGAYEQYF.

This clonotype was counted ten times or more. The J gene is TRBJ1-5, the V gene TRBV19, with D possibly being TRBD1 (6 bases). The V gene's germline CDR1 is LNHDA and CDR2 SQIVND (reference sequence). V shed 7 bases and J shed 0 bases, with 16 bases lying between them. CDR3 length: 16 residues. CDR3 nucleotides: TGTGCCAGTATGGTGGGGGCCGGGGATAGCAATCAGCCCCAGCATTTT. This translates into CASMVGAGDSNQPQHF.